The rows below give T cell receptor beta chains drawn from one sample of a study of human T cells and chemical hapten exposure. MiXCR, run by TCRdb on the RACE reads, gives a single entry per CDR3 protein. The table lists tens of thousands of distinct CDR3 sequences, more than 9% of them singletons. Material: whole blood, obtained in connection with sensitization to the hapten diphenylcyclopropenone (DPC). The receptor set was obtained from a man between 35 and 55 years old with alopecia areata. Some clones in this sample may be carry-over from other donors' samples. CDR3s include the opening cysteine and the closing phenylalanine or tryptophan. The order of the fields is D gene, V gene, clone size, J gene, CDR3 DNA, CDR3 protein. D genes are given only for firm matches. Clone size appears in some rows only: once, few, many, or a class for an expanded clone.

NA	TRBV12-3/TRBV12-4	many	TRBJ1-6	TGTGCCAGCAGGGAGTCCGGGGTCTATAATTCACCCCTCCACTTT	CASRESGVYNSPLHF
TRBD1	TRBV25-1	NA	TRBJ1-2	TGTGCCAGCAGTGAGAGGACAGGAAGCTATGGCTACACCTTC	CASSERTGSYGYTF
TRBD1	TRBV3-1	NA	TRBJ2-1	TGTGCCAGCAGCCAAGATGGACAGGGGTACAATGAGCAGTTCTTC	CASSQDGQGYNEQFF
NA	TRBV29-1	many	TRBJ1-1	TGCAGCGTTACACCCTCGAACACTGAAGCTTTCTTT	CSVTPSNTEAFF
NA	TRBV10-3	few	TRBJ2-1	TGTGCCCTAGGGGGGGCAGGGAGAAATGAGCAGTTCTTC	CALGGAGRNEQFF
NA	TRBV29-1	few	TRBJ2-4	TGCAGCGTTCAAACAGGCCTAGCCAAAAACATTCAGTACTTC	CSVQTGLAKNIQYF
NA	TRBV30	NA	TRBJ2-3	TGTGCCTGGAGTGCCGTGAGCGTGGGGGATACGCAGTATTTT	CAWSAVSVGDTQYF
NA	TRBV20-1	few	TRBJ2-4	TGCAGTGCTGAAGTTACAGGGAGTCCAAACATTCAGTACTTC	CSAEVTGSPNIQYF
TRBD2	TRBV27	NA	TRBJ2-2	TGTGCCAGCAGTTTAGTTAGCGGGAGGGCCTCGAACACCGCGGAGCTGTTTTTT	CASSLVSGRASNTAELFF
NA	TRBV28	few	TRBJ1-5	TGTGCCAGCGGAGGTAGCAATCAGCCCCAGCATTTT	CASGGSNQPQHF